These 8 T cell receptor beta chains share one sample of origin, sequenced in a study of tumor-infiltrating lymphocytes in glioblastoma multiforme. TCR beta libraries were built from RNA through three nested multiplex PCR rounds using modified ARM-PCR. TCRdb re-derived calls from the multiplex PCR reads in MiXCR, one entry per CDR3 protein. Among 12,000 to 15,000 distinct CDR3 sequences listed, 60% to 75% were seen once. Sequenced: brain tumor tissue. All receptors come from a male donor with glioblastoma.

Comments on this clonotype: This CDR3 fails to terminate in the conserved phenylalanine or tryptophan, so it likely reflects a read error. As DNA, the CDR3 is TGCGCCTGCAGCCAAGATCCTTCCGCTCCCTACGAGCAGTACCTC. Its protein is CACSQDPSAPYEQYL. V usage is TRBV4-1 and J usage is TRBJ2-7; no clear D gene. The germline V gene has CDR1 MGHRA and CDR2 YSYEKL. This CDR3 comprises 15 residues.

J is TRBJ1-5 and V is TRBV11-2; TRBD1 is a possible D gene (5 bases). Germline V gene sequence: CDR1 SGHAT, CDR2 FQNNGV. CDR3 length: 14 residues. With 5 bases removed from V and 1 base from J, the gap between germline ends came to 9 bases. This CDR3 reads CASSERGSNQPQHF. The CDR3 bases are TGTGCCAGCAGCGAAAGGGGCAGCAATCAGCCCCAGCATTTT.

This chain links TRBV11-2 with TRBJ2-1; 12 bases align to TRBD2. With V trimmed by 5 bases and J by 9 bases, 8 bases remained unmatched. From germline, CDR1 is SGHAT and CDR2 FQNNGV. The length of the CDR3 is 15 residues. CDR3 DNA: TGTGCCAGCAGCCAGGGGGCTAGCGGGAGGGTTGAGCAGTTCTTC. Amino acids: CASSQGASGRVEQFF.

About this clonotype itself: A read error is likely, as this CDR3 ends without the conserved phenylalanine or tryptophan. CDR3 DNA sequence: TGCAGTGCCCTACGGACAGGGACGTCCTTTAATACGCAGTATTCT. Encoded protein: CSALRTGTSFNTQYS. The V and J genes are TRBV20-1 and TRBJ2-3; 8 nucleotides line up with TRBD1. J was trimmed by 7 bases and V by 6 bases; bases with no gene match: 15. Germline V gene data show CDR1 as DFQATT and CDR2 as SNEGSKA (reference sequence). The CDR3 has 15 amino acids.

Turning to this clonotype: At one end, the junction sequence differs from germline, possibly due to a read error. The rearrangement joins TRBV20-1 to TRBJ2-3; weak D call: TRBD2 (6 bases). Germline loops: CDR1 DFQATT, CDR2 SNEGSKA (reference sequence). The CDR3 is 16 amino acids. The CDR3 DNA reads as TGCAGTGCTAGAGGTAGAGCAGACACTAGCACAGATACGCGGTATTTT. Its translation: CSARGRADTSTDTRYF.

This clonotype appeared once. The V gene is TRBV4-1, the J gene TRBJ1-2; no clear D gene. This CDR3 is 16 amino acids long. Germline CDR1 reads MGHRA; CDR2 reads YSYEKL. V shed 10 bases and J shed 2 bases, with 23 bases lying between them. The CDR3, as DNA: TGCGCCAACATCCAAGATCGATACAAGGGAAACTATGGCTACACCTTC. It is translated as CANIQDRYKGNYGYTF.

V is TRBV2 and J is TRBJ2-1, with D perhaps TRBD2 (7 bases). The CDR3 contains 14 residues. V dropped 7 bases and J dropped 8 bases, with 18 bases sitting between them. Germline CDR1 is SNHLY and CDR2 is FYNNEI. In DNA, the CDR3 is TGTGCCAGCAAAAAACGGGGGGCTGACGATGAGCAGTTCTTC. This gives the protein CASKKRGADDEQFF.

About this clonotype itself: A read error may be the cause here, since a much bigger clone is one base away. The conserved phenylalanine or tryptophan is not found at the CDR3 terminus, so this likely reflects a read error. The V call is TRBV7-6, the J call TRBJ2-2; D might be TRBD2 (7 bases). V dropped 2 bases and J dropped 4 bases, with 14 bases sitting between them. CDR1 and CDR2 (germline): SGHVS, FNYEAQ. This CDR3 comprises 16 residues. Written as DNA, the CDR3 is TGTGCCAGCAGCTTATCGCGGGGGCTCGGCACCGGGGAGCTGTTTTAT. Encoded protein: CASSLSRGLGTGELFY.